This T cell receptor beta chain emerged from a study of blood T cells in healthy people across ages. Study-level background: About one barcoded beta molecule per two T cells came from capture by template switching.

Study-level results: Versus aged donors, long-lived donors had higher diversity and more naive CD4+ cells.

This clonotype has more than one count but fewer than ten. The antigen remains unidentified. Per the germline V gene, CDR1 is SGHVS and CDR2 is FNYEAQ. After removal of 2 bases from V and 7 bases from J, the junction contained 11 bases not matched to a gene. The length of the CDR3 is 15 residues. A second PCR, run for about 7 to 11 cycles, used a sample-barcoded 5' primer plus a J-beta primer mix. TCRdb fed the 5' RACE reads into MiXCR, producing one record per CDR3 protein. Counted here are some 1.4 million distinct CDR3 sequences, approximately 42% occurring once; the ten biggest clones make up 7.9%.

This TCR was sampled from a woman in her late teens or twenties in good health. The specimen sequenced was blood. This chain uses TRBV7-6 with TRBJ2-7; 7 nucleotides align to TRBD1. In DNA form, the CDR3 reads TGTGCCAGCAGCTTATACAGGGGCAGTCCGGGGGAGCAGTACTTC. Its protein is CASSLYRGSPGEQYF.